This T cell receptor beta chain is from a study of cytomegalovirus exposure and HLA in healthy donors. Overall study findings and caveats: A classifier reportedly called cytomegalovirus status with high sensitivity and specificity.

J lost 4 bases, V lost 1 base, and 3 bases had no gene match. Germline CDR1 and CDR2: MNHEY and SMNVEV (reference sequence). The CDR3 loop spans 15 amino acids. On this clone: Its specificity is not known.

The method was immunoSEQ multiplex PCR; TCRdb's version includes in-frame clones alone and lacks a portion of them. The repertoire holds 110,000 or so clones, about 85% seen once, with nearly 4.5% in the top ten. The sequence derives from a man between 18 and 35 years old in good health and CMV-seropositive. The rearrangement links TRBV27 to TRBJ2-7, with 11 bases fitting TRBD1. The sequenced sample was PBMCs. CDR3 amino acids: CASSLLGQGEYEQYF. In DNA form, the CDR3 reads TGTGCCAGCAGTTTATTGGGACAGGGGGAGTACGAGCAGTACTTC.